This T cell receptor beta chain emerged from a study of kidney transplant recipient with SARS-CoV-2 infection. In TCRdb, the reads were re-called with MiXCR into one record per CDR3 protein. The table records 200,000 to 300,000 distinct CDR3 sequences, around 28% of them present only once. In this sample, this clonotype turned up once. This may stem from a read error, because a much larger clone lies one nucleotide away. This receptor was taken from a male patient aged 25-45 years who had COVID-19 and was a kidney transplant recipient. The graft donor may be the source of some T cells. This material consisted of a blood sample, taken at baseline and on day 111 from a kidney transplant recipient.

The CDR3 DNA is TGTGCCAGCAGCGAGAAAGAGACAGCTGACACCCAGCATTTT. Protein: CASSEKETADTQHF. The rearrangement joins TRBV5-4 to TRBJ1-5, with D tentatively TRBD1 (5 bases). CDR3 length: 14 residues. Trimming shortened V by 4 bases and J by 11 bases, and 19 bases separated the two germline ends. Germline V gene data show CDR1 as SGHNT and CDR2 as YYREEE (reference sequence).